The source of this T cell receptor beta chain is a study of neurological immune-mediated disorders. Study-level background: Relapsing-remitting disease affected about 31, and secondary progressive 3, of roughly 34 multiple sclerosis patients.

TCRdb independently ran MiXCR on the 5' RACE reads; one entry per CDR3 protein. The repertoire holds roughly 60,000 distinct CDR3 sequences, 2% to 2.5% seen once, with about 2.9% in the top ten. Germline V CDR1 and CDR2: SQVTM, ANQGSEA. The ends lost 5 bases at V and 4 bases at J; junction bases unmatched: 5. The CDR3 sequence is 12 residues long. Regarding this clonotype: Its target is not known.

Findings and caveats of the study: As far as clinical or MRI features were concerned, none was associated with the multiple sclerosis repertoire cluster. One related-CDR3 cluster, which may be a signature, held the repertoires of 18 of 34 multiple sclerosis patients after phylogenetic grouping.

This chain connects TRBV29-1 to TRBJ2-7, with 7 nucleotides matching TRBD1. Input material: PBMCs. The TCR sequence derives from a man aged 50-60 years with multiple sclerosis. CDR3 region: CSVSSRGYEQYF. Here the CDR3 DNA reads TGCAGCGTTTCATCCAGGGGGTACGAGCAGTACTTC.